The clone carrying this TCR beta chain has just a few counts. Its cognate antigen is unknown. Sequenced by immunoSEQ multiplex PCR; TCRdb stores in-frame clones only, minus some. Among 45,000 to 60,000 clones listed, roughly 78% were seen once. The data are from a study of a mutant IDH1 vaccine in newly diagnosed glioma. Study context: Eight vaccinations went to patients in weeks 1, 3, 5, 7, 11, 15, 19, 23. Treated individuals were around 60% male and around 40% female, averaging 40.4 years of age. Regarding the study as a whole: Across multiple MHC alleles, approximately 93% of patients had vaccine-induced responses.

Germline V gene data show CDR1 as GTSNPN and CDR2 as SVGIG (reference sequence). V dropped 5 bases and J dropped 1 base, with 14 bases sitting between them. The CDR3 length is 14 residues. Time point indicated: week 5, during vaccination. The content of each vaccine dose was 300 ug of mutant IDH1 20-mer peptide, and topical imiquimod accompanied it. This sample comprised PBMCs, obtained from a glioma patient whose treatment included an IDH1 peptide vaccine. This clonotype was obtained from a man aged 50-60 years with glioma. V gene TRBV30 combines with J gene TRBJ1-1; D is perhaps TRBD1 (5 bases). The CDR3 DNA is TGTGCCTGGGGGGGGGAGAGTACGAACACTGAAGCTTTCTTT. Translating gives CAWGGESTNTEAFF.